Below, one T cell receptor (beta chain) is given with its context. Its antigen is currently not known. Per-base quality was not reported, and no clone a single base away is much larger than it. The cohort comprised more than 550 healthy bone marrow donors. Cohort members were all nominally healthy when sampled, although unrecorded immune exposures were likely present. The donor tested CMV seropositive, placing the donor among the roughly 270 seropositive members of the cohort. Every donor gave a peripheral blood sample, and the peripheral blood mononuclear cells from that sample were used for TCR beta sequencing. Genomic DNA extraction from the blood cell samples was performed with the Qiagen DNeasy Blood Extraction Kit. The sample originates from a study of cytomegalovirus exposure and HLA in healthy donors (dated by TCRdb to 2016 to 2017). Notes on the research overall: An earlier analysis of several hundred of the donors reported about 280 Gb of sequence data and around 120 million unique TCR beta sequences obtained from approximately 180 million T cells. Donor age, sex, ethnicity and CMV serostatus were collected together with the repertoire data. Of the 398 genotyped donors, roughly 80% were placed in the genetic ancestry cluster associated with self-reported Caucasian donors. Roughly 5 DR-DQ haplotypes were handled as single units for association and clustering, since linkage in the cohort was strong. About 330 gigabases of sequencing data and roughly 81 million unique TCR sequences made up an early release that covered under 750 HLA-typed donors. Typing coverage varied by locus: roughly 629-640 donors for A, B, C, DRB1 and DQB1; 522 for DQA1; over 600 for DPA1; 450 to 480 for DPB1. An earlier analysis of 587 of the donors used high-throughput TCR beta sequencing to judge whether each TCR beta V gene segment behaved as functional or pseudogenic. A later genetic analysis used genome-wide SNP genotypes for about 60% of the roughly 670 donors, treating that subset as a discovery cohort. In the later analysis, no new phenotypic data were used to find candidate immune exposures; instead, reliance was placed on TCR beta sequences and their occurrence across donors. To predict cytomegalovirus infection status, the study brought together high-throughput TCR immunosequencing, statistical association of individual TCRs with disease status, and machine learning. Class I and class II HLA loci were covered by the typing at four-digit resolution. In a later analysis, previously published TCR beta repertoires from 666 donors were re-analyzed and high-resolution HLA genotyping was added so that TCR occurrence patterns could be studied. Using immunosequencing, the study profiled T cell repertoires from about 610 subjects and related those repertoires to cytomegalovirus serostatus. Among 398 genotyped donors of the cohort, an average of about 220,000 unique TCR beta nucleotide sequences was sequenced per donor, of which 15% to 20% were non-productive. Along with the roughly 670-subject first cohort, a separate validation cohort of some 130 different subjects was used. Every repertoire in the discovery cohort had been generated on one and the same sequencing platform. The aim of the study was to test whether cataloging public T cell receptors could identify signatures of past pathogen exposure. Study-level results and caveats: When HLA alleles, especially DR and DQ, strongly co-occurred, TCR associations were difficult to assign to individual alleles. A later genetic analysis associated a missense DCLRE1C variant with V-gene and J-gene trimming of TCR beta chains, and an independent cohort replicated the association. In an earlier analysis of around 500 of the donors, most TCR beta V segments appeared in productive rearrangements about 90% or about 30% of the time, broadly matching IMGT annotations. Most TCR sequences were observed very rarely across donors, whereas some public TCRs were present in many individuals. CMV serostatus was the only immune exposure information available for the cohort. The sequencing pipeline was judged likely to have produced a cluster of highly shared sequence variants as a technical artifact. In a later analysis, the rate of TCR association differed among HLA loci, with DRB1 alleles having the most associated TCRs and HLA-C alleles having the fewest. A further reported finding was that TCR beta sequences accurately predicted the HLA-A and HLA-B alleles for most subjects in the first cohort. Several of the top co-occurrence clusters appeared to be linked to parvovirus B19, influenza, CMV and Epstein-Barr virus, according to a later analysis. Specific HLA alleles were associated with around 18,000 TCR beta sequences at a false discovery rate of 0.05 in a later analysis. It was suggested by the authors that the approach could potentially be generalized to other disease states and immunological phenotypes. The classifier was reported to diagnose cytomegalovirus status with high specificity and sensitivity in both the original and validation cohorts. Correlated functional status among segregating V segments might be attributable to linkage disequilibrium, but an unknown experimental factor could not be ruled out. A later analysis found that HLA-associated TCR beta chains were more clonally expanded and had lower generation probabilities than equally common non-associated chains. Presence/absence analyses assumed roughly uniform sequencing depth across donors, an assumption that may not hold. Because counts were too low, roughly 17 rarely observed V segments, including chromosome 9 orphons, were left out of the earlier analysis of over 550 of the donors. A later analysis found that most CMV-associated TCR beta chains appeared HLA-restricted, with HLA associations seemingly driven largely by CMV exposure. This cohort had only TCR beta chains sequenced, and the lack of alpha or paired-chain data limited which features could be detected. Because the 87-base-pair reads could not distinguish some IMGT-functional V segments, including TRBV6-2 and TRBV6-3, those segments were excluded. In the study, about 150 TCR beta chains were listed as associated with cytomegalovirus. Because HLA typing was unavailable for some donors at each locus, only the typed subset was used in association tests. In vitro tests confirmed that a few of the cytomegalovirus-associated TCR beta chains recognize cytomegalovirus antigens. Compared with the approximately 670-donor mean, donors in an Asian-associated ancestry cluster had fewer N-insertions in productive TCRs, according to a later genetic analysis.

The CDR3 holds 14 amino acids from the cysteine to the phenylalanine. The read is trimmed to its CDR3 DNA, 42 bases read in frame from base 1. The junction carries 13 bases between V and J, which are trimmed by 7 bases and 0 bases respectively. Per the germline V gene, SQVTM is the CDR1 and ANQGSEA is the CDR2. Preparation of the library involved the immunoSEQ multiplex PCR assay. For the multiplex PCR, a mixture combining 60 forward primers for TCR Vbeta segments and 13 reverse primers for TCR Jbeta segments was used. Amplification of the CDR3 region of rearranged TCR beta genes was performed with a multiplex PCR assay on genomic DNA. The Illumina HiSeq System was used to sequence the amplified TCR beta libraries as 87-base-pair reads. On the authors' methods: A later analysis counted around 72 million unique TCR beta chains across the 650 to 700 repertoires, and 9 million to 14 million of these chains were shared by at least two donors. To remove PCR and sequencing errors, raw reads were error-corrected and collapsed into unique sequences using a nearest-neighbor algorithm that merged closely related sequences. CDR3 sequences were aligned to IMGT reference sequences to assign V, D and J gene segments. Each retained sequence needed at least a six-nucleotide match to both a V gene segment and a J gene segment. A rearrangement was called productive if the CDR3 had no stop codons and remained in frame with V and J, and every other rearrangement was called non-productive. Following IMGT convention, CDR3 was defined as the stretch from the second conserved V-encoded cysteine up to the conserved J-encoded phenylalanine. Sequences without an unambiguous match to a single V gene segment were excluded from the earlier analysis of about 600 of the donors. In an earlier analysis of approximately 590 of the donors, V segments were called functional above 56.7% productive rearrangements and were called segregating when the between-donor standard deviation exceeded 5%. A statistical classification framework was built to diagnose cytomegalovirus status from the catalog of TCR beta chain sequences. A later analysis assigned V and J genes by comparing TCR nucleotide sequences with IMGT/GENE-DB human TR gene sequences. A later analysis assigned CDR3 sequences and most-parsimonious VDJ recombination scenarios with the TCRdist pipeline. In a later analysis, each TCR beta chain was defined by its CDR3 amino acid sequence together with its V-gene family, and reads lacking a unique V-gene family were excluded. In a later analysis, some 600 highly shared, low-generation-probability nucleotide sequences were removed to address suspected cross-contamination and a sequencing artifact. In a later analysis, a clonal expansion index for each public chain was calculated from normalized within-repertoire ranks of inferred template counts. In a later analysis, generation probabilities were computed with a VDJ recombination model fitted to out-of-frame rearrangements, and the resulting probabilities were checked against IGoR. A later analysis scored TCR-TCR, TCR-HLA and TCR-CMV co-occurrence with hypergeometric tests, applying a repertoire-size bias correction to TCR pairs. In a later analysis, false discovery rates were estimated by permuting HLA or CMV assignments 20 times. In a later analysis, co-occurring TCRs were grouped with DBSCAN, and TCRdist sequence similarity was added when clustering was performed within HLA-allele-positive subsets. Repertoires with fewer than 30,000 or more than 120,000 public chains, plus five repertoires with anomalous nucleotide sharing, were excluded from co-occurrence clustering. The clones in this table, taken by TCRdb from immuneACCESS, are in-frame only. Not every clone is retained; where verified, under half of the shortfall comes from an unresolved V gene, and the cause of the rest is unknown. The V and J calls and clone size come from that table; D and trimming were worked out from the DNA. The sample includes roughly 190,000 clones, with roughly 81% observed a single time. The ten largest account for roughly 2% of the sample.

This chain joins TRBV29-1 to TRBJ1-3, with no confident D gene call. Sequencing was done on a sample of PBMCs. The source of this sequence is a woman in her twenties or thirties in good health and CMV-seropositive. The bases read TGCAGCGCCACAGCAGGTTTCTCTGGAAACACCATATATTTT. This translates into CSATAGFSGNTIYF.